Listed below are T cell receptor beta chains from one sample, sequenced in a study of T cells in Graves' hyperthyroidism and ophthalmopathy. MiXCR was run by TCRdb on the multiplex PCR reads, yielding one entry per CDR3 protein. The sample gives roughly 560,000 distinct CDR3 sequences, roughly 14% of which show up once; around 4.1% is in the top ten. The sequenced sample was blood. These receptors were collected from a woman between 40 and 50 years old with Graves' ophthalmopathy. Both conserved end residues are part of each CDR3. D genes are given only for firm matches. Clone size is stated in some rows and not others, as once, few, many or a class when expanded.

j_gene: TRBJ1-1; v_gene: TRBV6-5; abundance: .; d_gene: .; CDR3nt: TGTGCCAGCAGTTACAGAGGGGTTGAGACTGAAGCTTTCTTT; CDR3aa: CASSYRGVETEAFF
j_gene: TRBJ2-2; v_gene: TRBV28; abundance: many; d_gene: .; CDR3nt: TGTGCCAGCAGTCTTACTTGGGTCGGGGAGCTGTTTTTT; CDR3aa: CASSLTWVGELFF
j_gene: TRBJ1-2; v_gene: TRBV4-2; abundance: many; d_gene: TRBD1; CDR3nt: TGTGCCAGCAGCCAAGAAACAGGGGGCACTGCCTATGGCTACACCTTC; CDR3aa: CASSQETGGTAYGYTF
j_gene: TRBJ1-1; v_gene: TRBV3-1; abundance: .; d_gene: .; CDR3nt: TGTGCCAGCAGCCATAGGGGCGAGGGGACTGAAGCTTTCTTT; CDR3aa: CASSHRGEGTEAFF
j_gene: TRBJ1-5; v_gene: TRBV19; abundance: many; d_gene: .; CDR3nt: TGTGCCAGTAGTATCGAGGGGGGTCGCAATCAGCCCCAGCATTTT; CDR3aa: CASSIEGGRNQPQHF
j_gene: TRBJ2-2; v_gene: TRBV18; abundance: few; d_gene: .; CDR3nt: TGTGCCAGCTCCGGAGGGGAAACCGGGGAGCTGTTTTTT; CDR3aa: CASSGGETGELFF
j_gene: TRBJ2-7; v_gene: TRBV20-1; abundance: many; d_gene: .; CDR3nt: TGCAGTGCCTGGGAACAGGGCTACGAGCAGTACTTC; CDR3aa: CSAWEQGYEQYF
j_gene: TRBJ1-1; v_gene: TRBV2; abundance: many; d_gene: .; CDR3nt: TGTGCCAGCACCACGGAGGGGAACACTGAAGCTTTCTTT; CDR3aa: CASTTEGNTEAFF
j_gene: TRBJ2-7; v_gene: TRBV11-1; abundance: .; d_gene: TRBD2; CDR3nt: TGTGTCAGCAGCGGACTAGCGGGAACCTATTCCTACGAGCAGTACTTC; CDR3aa: CVSSGLAGTYSYEQYF
j_gene: TRBJ2-6; v_gene: TRBV28; abundance: many; d_gene: .; CDR3nt: TGCGCCAGCAGCTTGTCGGGGGCTGGGGCCAACGTCCTGACTTTC; CDR3aa: CASSLSGAGANVLTF